Below, 9 T cell receptor beta chains from the same sample are listed, as sequenced in a study of shared clonotypes between healthy human individuals. Repertoires were generated with immunoSEQ multiplex PCR, while TCRdb's copy carries only in-frame clones and drops some. Found here are roughly 2,300,000 clones, around 93% of them singletons; the top ten hold 0.37%. The sequencing input was naive CD4+ T cells from PBMCs. Subset indicated: CD45RA+ positively selected. The receptors shown here come from a young man in good health. Some clones in this sample may be carry-over from other donors' samples.

Only one count was recorded for this clone. The genes are TRBV6-4 and TRBJ2-2, with 8 positions matching TRBD1. The CDR3 sequence is 15 residues long. Trimming removed 3 bases from V and 5 bases from J; junction bases left unmatched: 5. Germline CDR1 is MRHNA and CDR2 is SNTAGT. The CDR3, as DNA: TGTGCCAGCAGTGATGAACAGGGGGGAACCGGGGAGCTGTTTTTT. Its translation: CASSDEQGGTGELFF.

The CDR3 nucleotides read TGCGCCAGCAGCCGGGGGATACAGGGATCCTACGAGCAGTACTTC. Residues: CASSRGIQGSYEQYF. This chain connects TRBV4-1 to TRBJ2-7; D perhaps matches TRBD1 (6 bases). There are 15 residues in the CDR3. Germline assignment: CDR1 MGHRA and CDR2 YSYEKL. V dropped 4 bases and J dropped 1 base, with 14 bases sitting between them.

The CDR3 nucleotides are TGCGCCAGCAGCGCCGAGGGGGCTACTAGCACAGATACGCAGTATTTT. Amino acids: CASSAEGATSTDTQYF. The chain joins TRBV5-1 to TRBJ2-3; 7 bases are shared with TRBD1. The CDR3 totals 16 residues. With 4 bases clipped from V and 0 bases from J, the junction kept 8 bases outside the gene matches. The germline V gene has CDR1 SGHRS and CDR2 YFSETQ.

The chain combines TRBV9 with TRBJ2-1, with 7 bases lining up with TRBD2. Per the germline V gene, CDR1 is SGDLS and CDR2 is YYNGEE. The ends lost 0 bases at V and 9 bases at J; junction bases unmatched: 9. The CDR3 loop spans 15 amino acids. The CDR3 sequence is CASSVASGYTGEQFF. CDR3 DNA sequence: TGTGCCAGCAGCGTAGCTAGCGGATACACAGGTGAGCAGTTCTTC.

The V gene is TRBV7-2, the J gene TRBJ2-2; 13 bases are a match to TRBD2. Germline V gene lookup returns CDR1 SGHTA and CDR2 FQGNSA. The CDR3 spans 17 residues. With 2 bases clipped from V and 6 bases from J, the junction kept 6 bases outside the gene matches. Here the CDR3 reads CASSLTGTSGKAGELFF. In nucleotides, the CDR3 is TGTGCCAGCAGCTTAACCGGGACTAGCGGGAAAGCCGGGGAGCTGTTTTTT.

The rearrangement uses TRBV4-3 and TRBJ2-1; D gene unclear. Trimming shortened V by 4 bases and J by 5 bases, and 15 bases separated the two germline ends. The CDR3 is made up of 15 amino acids. Germline CDR1 reads LGHNA; CDR2 reads YSLEER. The CDR3 nucleotides are TGCGCCAGCAGCCCCGTTTATATTGACGACAATGAGCAGTTCTTC. It yields the protein CASSPVYIDDNEQFF.

The genes are TRBV5-1 and TRBJ1-2, with D possibly matching TRBD1 (6 bases). With 3 bases removed from V and 4 bases from J, the gap between germline ends came to 25 bases. The germline V gene has CDR1 SGHRS and CDR2 YFSETQ. The CDR3 is made up of 18 amino acids. In nucleotides, the CDR3 is TGCGCCAGCAGCTCCATGGGGCCCGCAGGGGACCGGGGCTATGGCTACACCTTC. This codes for CASSSMGPAGDRGYGYTF. The full variable domain, with the rest looked up from reference TRBV5-1 and TRBJ1-2, is KAGVTQTPRYLIKTRGQQVTLSCSPISGHRSVSWYQQTPGQGLQFLFEYFSETQRNKGNFPGRFSGRQFSNSRSEMNVSTLELGDSALYLCASSSMGPAGDRGYGYTFGSGTRLTVV.

V gene TRBV5-1 combines with J gene TRBJ2-5; 10 nucleotides match TRBD1. CDR3 length: 16 residues. V trimming: 2 bases; J trimming: 5 bases; junction bases outside the gene matches: 9. Germline V gene sequence: CDR1 SGHRS, CDR2 YFSETQ. CDR3 sequence reads: CASSFNRQGARETQYF. The CDR3, as DNA: TGCGCCAGCAGCTTCAACCGACAGGGGGCGCGGGAGACCCAGTACTTC.

The rearrangement uses TRBV19 and TRBJ1-5; D unclear. Deletions cut 6 bases from V and 5 bases from J, with 8 bases between. CDR3 length: 12 residues. CDR1 and CDR2 (germline): LNHDA, SQIVND (reference sequence). This CDR3 is CASSEKDQPQHF. The CDR3 DNA follows: TGTGCCAGTAGCGAAAAAGATCAGCCCCAGCATTTT.